The 29 T cell receptor beta chains in this list originate from one sample, sequenced in a study of T cell repertoires in cytomegalovirus infection. Each CDR3 protein gets one entry after TCRdb re-called the reads with MiXCR. Of 400,000 to 550,000 distinct CDR3 sequences detected, about 11% appear once; the ten largest clones hold 10% to 13%. The sample consisted of PBMCs. Receptors originate from a human donor in good health (CMV status not recorded). Some clones in this sample may be carry-over from other donors' samples.

The chain joins TRBV6-5 to TRBJ2-5, with 9 positions matching TRBD1. Germline trimming cut 6 bases from V and 4 bases from J; bases unmatched to any gene: 9. CDR1 and CDR2 (germline): MNHEY, SVGAGI. There are 15 residues in the CDR3. CDR3 region: CASSRNTGGGETQYF. The CDR3 coding sequence is TGTGCCAGCAGCCGTAACACAGGGGGCGGAGAGACCCAGTACTTC.

This clonotype came up many times. The rearrangement uses TRBV6-6 and TRBJ2-4; the match to TRBD1 covers 10 bases. From germline, CDR1 is MNHNY and CDR2 SVGAGI (reference sequence). The CDR3 runs to 17 residues. After removal of 0 bases from V and 2 bases from J, the junction contained 4 bases not matched to a gene. The DNA of the CDR3 is TGTGCCAGCAGTTACTCGGACAGGGGGAGATCCAAAAACATTCAGTACTTC. Translation gives CASSYSDRGRSKNIQYF.

This clonotype was counted at least ten times. This chain joins TRBV6-1 and TRBJ1-1; tentatively, D is TRBD1 (5 bases). CDR3 length: 15 amino acids. CDR1 is MNHNS and CDR2 is SASEGT in the germline V gene. Trimming left V 1 base short and J 7 bases short, with 16 bases between. Here the CDR3 DNA reads TGTGCCAGCAGTGAAGGAGGTCAGGGCAAGGGTGAAGCTTTCTTT. This encodes CASSEGGQGKGEAFF.

V usage is TRBV7-3 and J usage is TRBJ2-1; 7 bases align to TRBD2. This CDR3 is built from 16 residues. Germline CDR1 and CDR2: SGHTA and FQGTGA. Trimming at V came to 4 bases and at J to 3 bases, leaving 9 bases not matched to a gene. The CDR3 coding sequence is TGTGCCAGCAGCTCGCCGGGAGCTAGCGGCTACAATGAGCAGTTCTTC. This gives the protein CASSSPGASGYNEQFF.

V gene TRBV6-6 combines with J gene TRBJ2-1, with 14 bases matching TRBD2. Germline assignment: CDR1 MNHNY and CDR2 SVGAGI (reference sequence). V shed 2 bases and J 3 bases; nucleotides not matched to a gene: 3. The CDR3 totals 17 residues. CDR3 protein: CASSYGLAGGFYNEQFF. CDR3 nucleotide sequence: TGTGCCAGCAGTTACGGACTAGCGGGAGGCTTCTACAATGAGCAGTTCTTC.

Ten or more counts support this clonotype. The chain employs TRBV12-3 or TRBV12-4 and TRBJ1-2; 9 nucleotides match TRBD1. V shed 5 bases and J 6 bases; nucleotides not matched to a gene: 4. The length of the CDR3 is 13 residues. The DNA of the CDR3 is TGTGCCAGCAGTCTGGGGACAGGGAATGGCTACACCTTC. It is translated as CASSLGTGNGYTF.

This clonotype was counted at least ten times. V is TRBV11-3 and J is TRBJ2-1; 7 nucleotides agree with TRBD2. CDR1 and CDR2 from the germline V gene are SGHNT and YENEEA. CDR3 length: 14 amino acids. With V trimmed by 4 bases and J by 5 bases, 5 bases remained unmatched. CDR3 in DNA: TGTGCCAGCAGCTCCCGGGACTATGACAATGAGCAGTTCTTC. Translating it yields CASSSRDYDNEQFF.

This clonotype was seen ten or more times. This chain links TRBV5-1 with TRBJ1-1; D not certain. The CDR3 consists of 14 residues. Germline loops: CDR1 SGHRS, CDR2 YFSETQ. V lost 5 bases to trimming and J lost 0 bases, with 11 bases between them. Here the CDR3 reads CASRSGFMNTEAFF. The CDR3 region has the DNA TGCGCCAGCAGATCCGGGTTCATGAACACTGAAGCTTTCTTT.

This clonotype was counted ten times or more. The chain recombines TRBV11-2 with TRBJ2-2, with D unresolved. Between the trimmed V and J ends, which lost 3 bases and 1 base, there was a span of 9 bases. CDR3 length: 15 amino acids. Germline V gene data show CDR1 as SGHAT and CDR2 as FQNNGV. In DNA form, the CDR3 reads TGTGCCAGCAGCTTGCAGGCGCTGAACACCGGGGAGCTGTTTTTT. Translation gives CASSLQALNTGELFF.

This clonotype has more than one count but fewer than ten. The chain recombines TRBV20-1 with TRBJ2-7, with D tentatively TRBD2 (5 bases). The V end was cut by 4 bases, the J end by 5 bases, with 18 bases between. This CDR3 has 14 amino acids. The germline V gene encodes CDR1 DFQATT and CDR2 SNEGSKA (reference sequence). The CDR3 DNA is TGCAGTGCTAAACCACTAGGACGAAACGACGAGCAGTACTTC. It specifies CSAKPLGRNDEQYF.

This clonotype was found many times. The rearrangement links TRBV5-5 to TRBJ1-2; D gene ambiguous. Trimming cost V 0 bases and J 0 bases, with 6 bases left between them. The length of the CDR3 is 14 residues. Per the germline V gene, CDR1 is SGHKS and CDR2 is YYEKEE (reference sequence). CDR3 in amino acids: CASSLEVSNYGYTF. CDR3 nucleotide sequence: TGTGCCAGCAGCTTGGAGGTCTCTAACTATGGCTACACCTTC. Filled out from reference TRBV5-5 and TRBJ1-2, the complete variable domain reads DAGVTQSPTHLIKTRGQQVTLRCSPISGHKSVSWYQQVLGQGPQFIFQYYEKEERGRGNFPDRFSARQFPNYSSELNVNALLLGDSALYLCASSLEVSNYGYTFGSGTRLTVV.

This clonotype has a count of ten or more. V gene TRBV12-3 or TRBV12-4 combines with J gene TRBJ1-1; D is possibly TRBD1 (5 bases). Trimming pared 8 bases from V and 4 bases from J, leaving 17 bases between. CDR3 length: 14 residues. The CDR3 here is CASARVQVGTEAFF. CDR3 bases: TGTGCCAGCGCCAGGGTGCAGGTTGGCACTGAAGCTTTCTTT.

This clonotype was counted a few times. The chain has TRBV5-4 and TRBJ2-7; D not resolved. The CDR3 extends over 15 amino acids. Germline CDR1 SGHNT, CDR2 YYREEE (reference sequence). Trimming removed 1 base from V and 4 bases from J, with 15 bases in between. The CDR3 DNA reads TGTGCCAGCAGCTTGCCGGCGGACGGAGTTTACGAGCAGTACTTC. Amino acid sequence: CASSLPADGVYEQYF.

The chain carries TRBV18 and TRBJ2-1, with 14 positions matching TRBD2. V was pared by 3 bases and J by 7 bases, with 14 bases of the junction left unmatched. Per germline, CDR1 KGHSH and CDR2 LQKENI. The CDR3 is made up of 19 amino acids. This chain's CDR3 is CASSPTGLAGVGLKNEQFF. CDR3 nucleotides: TGTGCCAGCTCACCCACGGGACTAGCGGGAGTGGGTTTAAAGAATGAGCAGTTCTTC.

This clonotype was seen repeatedly, ten times or more. The chain has TRBV7-6 and TRBJ1-4, with D hard to call. The CDR3 runs 13 residues. With 6 bases removed from V and 0 bases from J, the gap between germline ends came to 5 bases. Germline V gives CDR1 SGHVS, CDR2 FNYEAQ. The CDR3 coding sequence is TGTGCCAGCAGAACGGCAACTAATGAAAAACTGTTTTTT. Protein product: CASRTATNEKLFF.

This clonotype was recorded many times. This chain uses TRBV7-2 with TRBJ2-7; TRBD1 is a possible D gene (5 bases). From germline, CDR1 is SGHTA and CDR2 FQGNSA. Trimming cost V 5 bases and J 2 bases, with 13 bases left between them. CDR3 length equals 14 residues. CDR3 nucleotides: TGTGCCAGCAGCCGATGGGGCGGAACCTACGAGCAGTACTTC. This translates into CASSRWGGTYEQYF.

This clonotype has ten or more counts. The rearrangement uses TRBV7-8 and TRBJ1-5; 9 bases are shared with TRBD1. V shed 5 bases and J 0 bases; nucleotides not matched to a gene: 8. Per the germline V gene, CDR1 is SGHVS and CDR2 is FQNEAQ. This CDR3 has 17 amino acids. The CDR3 reads CASSEGTGQYSNQPQHF. CDR3 coding DNA: TGTGCCAGCAGCGAGGGGACAGGGCAATATAGCAATCAGCCCCAGCATTTT.

The chain couples TRBV5-4 to TRBJ2-1, with 11 bases lining up with TRBD2. The CDR3 consists of 14 residues. CDR1 SGHNT and CDR2 YYREEE come from the germline V gene (reference sequence). The V and J ends lost 0 bases and 10 bases, in that order; junction bases with no gene match: 3. Here the CDR3 DNA reads TGTGCCAGCAGCTTGGCCCTAGCGGGGGGAGAGCAGTTCTTC. Protein: CASSLALAGGEQFF.

This clonotype was seen many times. The chain couples TRBV12-3 or TRBV12-4 to TRBJ1-5, with 10 bases fitting TRBD1. This CDR3 has 18 amino acids. The junction had 14 bases not matched to a gene; V was cut back by 7 bases and J by 2 bases. CDR3 in amino acids: CASTSGTGALDGNQPQHF. CDR3 nucleotide sequence: TGTGCCAGCACCTCCGGGACAGGGGCGTTGGATGGCAATCAGCCCCAGCATTTT.

In its sample, this clonotype was seen a few times. As DNA, the CDR3 is TGCAGTGCTAGTCCGAGCTCCTACAATGAGCAGTTCTTC. Its protein product is CSASPSSYNEQFF. The chain employs TRBV20-1 and TRBJ2-1, with unresolved D. The CDR3 is 13 amino acids. CDR1 and CDR2 from the germline V gene are DFQATT and SNEGSKA (reference sequence). V was clipped by 3 bases and J by 0 bases, with 6 bases between them.

This clonotype was counted only a few times. J is TRBJ2-1 and V is TRBV14; 7 bases map to TRBD2. V was pared by 0 bases and J by 12 bases, with 5 bases of the junction left unmatched. CDR1 SGHDN and CDR2 FVKESK come from the germline V gene. The CDR3 extends over 13 amino acids. In DNA form, the CDR3 reads TGTGCCAGCAGCCAAGATAACGGGAGGCCGCAGTTCTTC. Protein product: CASSQDNGRPQFF.

The V and J genes are TRBV3-1 and TRBJ1-2; D not certain. CDR1 is LGHDT and CDR2 is YNNKEL in the germline V gene (reference sequence). The CDR3 loop spans 15 amino acids. V lost 0 bases, J lost 2 bases, and 10 bases lay in between. The CDR3 sequence: CASSQEIRGNYGYTF. The CDR3 coding sequence is TGTGCCAGCAGCCAAGAGATCAGAGGGAACTATGGCTACACCTTC.

The rearrangement uses TRBV6-5 and TRBJ1-1, with D hard to call. V was trimmed by 2 bases and J by 3 bases, leaving 10 bases between them. Germline-derived CDR1 and CDR2 are MNHEY and SVGAGI. The CDR3 totals 14 residues. CDR3 region: CASSYGADYTEAFF. DNA for the CDR3: TGTGCCAGCAGTTACGGTGCAGACTACACTGAAGCTTTCTTT.

This clonotype was found many times. The chain combines TRBV18 with TRBJ2-1; 10 bases are shared with TRBD2. This CDR3 is built from 16 residues. The trim removed 0 bases at V and 8 bases at J, leaving 7 bases unmatched. CDR1 and CDR2 from the germline V gene are KGHSH and LQKENI. The CDR3 nucleotides are TGTGCCAGCTCACCACCGATAAAGCGGGAGGGCGATGAGCAGTTCTTC. It yields the protein CASSPPIKREGDEQFF.

This clonotype was detected a few times. The genes are TRBV6-5 and TRBJ1-2; tentatively, D is TRBD1 (6 bases). Germline lookup yields CDR1 MNHEY and CDR2 SVGAGI. The length of the CDR3 is 13 residues. V shed 5 bases and J shed 4 bases, with 11 bases lying between them. The CDR3 nucleotides are TGTGCCAGCAGTGGGACACAAGGCTATGGCTACACCTTC. Its translation: CASSGTQGYGYTF.

Many counts were recorded for this clonotype. The rearrangement joins TRBV19 to TRBJ2-3; 10 bases align to TRBD2. The CDR3 is 16 amino acids. With 6 bases clipped from V and 2 bases from J, the junction kept 8 bases outside the gene matches. The V gene's germline CDR1 is LNHDA and CDR2 SQIVND (reference sequence). This chain's CDR3 is CASRGRTSGFTDTQYF. CDR3 nucleotides: TGTGCCAGTAGGGGCCGGACTAGCGGATTCACAGATACGCAGTATTTT. The full variable domain, rest sourced from reference TRBV19 and TRBJ2-3, is DGGITQSPKYLFRKEGQNVTLSCEQNLNHDAMYWYRQDPGQGLRLIYYSQIVNDFQKGDIAEGYSVSREKKESFPLTVTSAQKNPTAFYLCASRGRTSGFTDTQYFGPGTRLTVL.

This chain connects TRBV30 to TRBJ1-6; D gene ambiguous. Germline V gene lookup returns CDR1 GTSNPN and CDR2 SVGIG (reference sequence). Trimming pared 2 bases from V and 4 bases from J, leaving 12 bases between. This CDR3 is 15 amino acids long. Here the CDR3 DNA reads TGTGCCTGGAGTAGTGGGAGCCTTTATAATTCACCCCTCCACTTT. Translating gives CAWSSGSLYNSPLHF.

With regard to this clonotype: At one of its ends the junction is not consistent with the germline gene, which may arise from a read error. The CDR3 loop is CASSLVGGVETQYF. For the CDR3, the DNA is TGTGCTAGCAGCTTAGTTGGCGGCGTTGAGACCCAGTACTTC. J is TRBJ2-5 and V is TRBV7-6; no firm D call. Per the germline V gene, CDR1 is SGHVS and CDR2 is FNYEAQ. This CDR3 contains 14 residues.

The rearrangement links TRBV20-1 to TRBJ1-2; D is uncertain. V was clipped by 3 bases and J by 5 bases, with 10 bases between them. This CDR3 spans 12 amino acids. Germline CDR1 DFQATT, CDR2 SNEGSKA (reference sequence). This chain's CDR3 is CSARSGWYGYTF. The CDR3 bases are TGCAGTGCTAGGAGCGGTTGGTATGGCTACACCTTC.